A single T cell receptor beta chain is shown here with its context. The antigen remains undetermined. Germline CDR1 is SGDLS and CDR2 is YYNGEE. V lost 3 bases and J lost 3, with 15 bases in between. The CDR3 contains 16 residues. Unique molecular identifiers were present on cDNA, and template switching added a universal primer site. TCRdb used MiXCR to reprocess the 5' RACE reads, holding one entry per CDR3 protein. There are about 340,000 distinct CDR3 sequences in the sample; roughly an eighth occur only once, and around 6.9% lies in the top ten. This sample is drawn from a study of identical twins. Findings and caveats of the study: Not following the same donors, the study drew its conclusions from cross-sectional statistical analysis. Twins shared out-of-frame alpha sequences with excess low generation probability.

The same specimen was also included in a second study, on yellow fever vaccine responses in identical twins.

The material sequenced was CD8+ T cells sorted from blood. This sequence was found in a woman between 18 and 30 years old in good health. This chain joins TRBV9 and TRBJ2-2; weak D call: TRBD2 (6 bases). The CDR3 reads CASSASLEGDTGELFF. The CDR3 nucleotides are TGTGCCAGCAGCGCCTCATTGGAGGGTGACACCGGGGAGCTGTTTTTT. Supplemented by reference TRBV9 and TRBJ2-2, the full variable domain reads DSGVTQTPKHLITATGQRVTLRCSPRSGDLSVYWYQQSLDQGLQFLIQYYNGEERAKGNILERFSAQQFPDLHSELNLSSLELGDSALYFCASSASLEGDTGELFFGEGSRLTVL.